Listed here are 5 T cell receptor beta chains from one sample, sequenced in a study of cytomegalovirus exposure and HLA in healthy donors (dated by TCRdb to the late 2010s). The library was produced with the immunoSEQ multiplex PCR assay. For the multiplex PCR, a mixture combining 60 forward primers for TCR Vbeta segments and 13 reverse primers for TCR Jbeta segments was used. TCRdb's version of the immuneACCESS table is confined to in-frame rearrangements and falls short of the full clone set. An unresolved V gene accounts for under half of the shortfall where checked; the remainder is of unknown origin. The sample yields hundreds of thousands of clones; about 80% were counted once. About 14% of the sample is in the top ten clones. The specimen was PBMCs. The receptors derive from a man in his forties or fifties in good health and CMV-seronegative.

This chain joins TRBV5-1 and TRBJ1-4; the D gene is possibly TRBD1 (5 bases). V lost 3 bases to trimming and J lost 5 bases, with 11 bases between them. This CDR3 is 14 amino acids long. Germline V gene data show CDR1 as SGHRS and CDR2 as YFSETQ. The CDR3 is CASSWAGKNEKLFF. The CDR3 coding sequence is TGCGCCAGCAGCTGGGCAGGGAAGAATGAAAAACTGTTTTTT. The complete variable domain, with remaining parts taken from reference TRBV5-1 and TRBJ1-4, reads KAGVTQTPRYLIKTRGQQVTLSCSPISGHRSVSWYQQTPGQGLQFLFEYFSETQRNKGNFPGRFSGRQFSNSRSEMNVSTLELGDSALYLCASSWAGKNEKLFFGSGTQLSVL.

The rearrangement joins TRBV4-3 to TRBJ2-1; 9 bases are shared with TRBD1. V lost 1 base, J lost 4 bases, and 5 bases stayed unmatched. The CDR3 is made up of 16 amino acids. In germline, CDR1 is LGHNA, CDR2 YSLEER. The CDR3 sequence is CASSQVGGQGYNEQFF. Here the CDR3 DNA reads TGCGCCAGCAGCCAAGTAGGAGGACAGGGGTACAATGAGCAGTTCTTC.

The chain employs TRBV11-2 and TRBJ1-2, with D possibly being TRBD1 (5 bases). V was clipped by 4 bases and J by 7 bases, with 10 bases between them. There are 12 residues in the CDR3. Germline V gene data show CDR1 as SGHAT and CDR2 as FQNNGV. CDR3 loop: CASSSLRVGYTF. The CDR3 DNA reads as TGTGCCAGCAGCTCACTCAGGGTTGGCTACACCTTC.

This rearrangement joins TRBV2 to TRBJ2-6; perhaps TRBD2 as D (6 bases). The germline V gene encodes CDR1 SNHLY and CDR2 FYNNEI. The CDR3 spans 11 residues. V was trimmed by 6 bases and J by 11 bases, leaving 8 bases between them. DNA of the CDR3: TGTGCCAGCAGGGGGACTTACGTCCTGACTTTC. It is translated as CASRGTYVLTF.

The chain carries TRBV18 and TRBJ1-3, with TRBD1 matching over 10 bases. CDR1 and CDR2 (germline): KGHSH, LQKENI. The CDR3 totals 17 residues. The ends lost 6 bases at V and 0 bases at J; junction bases unmatched: 8. As DNA, the CDR3 is TGTGCCAGCTCCCCTTGGACAGGGGGTCTCTCTGGAAACACCATATATTTT. The encoded protein is CASSPWTGGLSGNTIYF. Variable domain in full (rest from reference TRBV18 and TRBJ1-3): NAGVMQNPRHLVRRRGQEARLRCSPMKGHSHVYWYRQLPEEGLKFMVYLQKENIIDESGMPKERFSAEFPKEGPSILRIQQVVRGDSAAYFCASSPWTGGLSGNTIYFGEGSWLTVV.